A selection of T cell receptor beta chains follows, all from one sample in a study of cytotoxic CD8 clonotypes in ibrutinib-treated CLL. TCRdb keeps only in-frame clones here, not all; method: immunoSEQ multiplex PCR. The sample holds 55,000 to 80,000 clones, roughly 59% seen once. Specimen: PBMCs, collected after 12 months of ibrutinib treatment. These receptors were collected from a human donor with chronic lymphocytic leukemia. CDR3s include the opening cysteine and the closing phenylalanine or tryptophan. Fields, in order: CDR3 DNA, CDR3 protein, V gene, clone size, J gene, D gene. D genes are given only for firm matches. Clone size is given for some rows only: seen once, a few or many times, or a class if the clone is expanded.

TGTGCCAGCAGTAACGCGGGGGCGCGCAATCAGCCCCAGCATTTT | CASSNAGARNQPQHF | TRBV28 | - | TRBJ1-5 | -
TGTGCCAGTAGTATCAGGGGAGAGACCCAGTACTTC | CASSIRGETQYF | TRBV19 | many | TRBJ2-5 | -
TGTGCCAGCTCACCACTCGGGACTAGCGGGAACAATGAGCAGTTCTTC | CASSPLGTSGNNEQFF | TRBV18 | - | TRBJ2-1 | TRBD2
TGTGCCAGCAGTGAATTGGACACTGAAGCTTTCTTT | CASSELDTEAFF | TRBV25-1 | - | TRBJ1-1 | -
TGTGCCAGCAGTCCCGCCCTCAGGGGCACTGAAGCTTTCTTT | CASSPALRGTEAFF | TRBV28 | - | TRBJ1-1 | -
TGTGCCAGCAGCCTGCTACTACCAGATACGCAGTATTTT | CASSLLLPDTQYF | TRBV13 | once | TRBJ2-3 | -
TGTGCCAGCAGCTACGCCAAAAATAACTATGGCTACACCTTC | CASSYAKNNYGYTF | TRBV11-3 | - | TRBJ1-2 | -
TGTGCCAGCAGTCCGGGACAGGGATATCAGCCCCAGCATTTT | CASSPGQGYQPQHF | TRBV2 | - | TRBJ1-5 | TRBD1
TGTGCCAGCAGGATGACGGAGAACACTGAAGCTTTCTTT | CASRMTENTEAFF | TRBV6-1 | few | TRBJ1-1 | -
TGTGCCAGCAGCCGAGGGACTGGACAGCCTAATTCACCCCTCCACTTT | CASSRGTGQPNSPLHF | TRBV5-5 | - | TRBJ1-6 | -
TGTGCCTGGGCACGAGGAACCTCCTACGAGCAGTACTTC | CAWARGTSYEQYF | TRBV30 | - | TRBJ2-7 | -
TGTGCCAGCAGTTACTTGGGGTCAACCGGGGAGCTGTTTTTT | CASSYLGSTGELFF | TRBV6-6 | once | TRBJ2-2 | -
TGTGCCAGCAGCAGGGGGACCGGGGAGCTGTTTTTT | CASSRGTGELFF | TRBV5-6 | many | TRBJ2-2 | -
TGCAGCGTTGAAGATCCTCTAGATACGCAGTATTTT | CSVEDPLDTQYF | TRBV29-1 | - | TRBJ2-3 | -
TGTGCCAGCAGCCCGACGGGGCGGGCCTGGGGCCAGTACTTC | CASSPTGRAWGQYF | TRBV9 | - | TRBJ2-5 | -
TGTGCCAGCGTTACCCTTGGGGTGAACACTGAAGCTTTCTTT | CASVTLGVNTEAFF | TRBV6-5 | - | TRBJ1-1 | -